The rows below give T cell receptor beta chains drawn from one sample of a study of blood T cell repertoires in COVID-19. The assay was immunoSEQ multiplex PCR, and TCRdb's table has in-frame clones only and misses some. This table holds about 270,000 clones, over 75% found once. Specimen: PBMCs or T cells enriched from blood (not recorded which). These receptors originate from a woman between 50 and 59 years old with acute COVID-19. The CDR3 runs from the conserved cysteine through the conserved F or W. Each record gives: clone size, V gene, CDR3 length, J gene, D gene, CDR3 protein, CDR3 DNA. The D gene is left open where the match is weak. Some rows mark clone size as missing; the rest say once, few, many or name a class of expanded clone.

NA,TRBV6-5,15,TRBJ2-3,TRBD2,CASSYWGLATDTQYF,TGTGCCAGCAGTTACTGGGGACTAGCGACAGATACGCAGTATTTT
once,TRBV27,17,TRBJ2-5,TRBD1,CASSSWTGGGHQETQYF,TGTGCCAGCAGTTCCTGGACAGGGGGCGGCCACCAAGAGACCCAGTACTTC
NA,TRBV7-9,14,TRBJ1-2,NA,CASSPTDTGYGYTF,TGTGCCAGCAGCCCGACGGATACGGGCTATGGCTACACCTTC
NA,TRBV6-1,11,TRBJ1-2,NA,CASSEGTEATF,TGTGCCAGCAGTGAAGGGACAGAGGCCACCTTC
NA,TRBV6-2/TRBV6-3,14,TRBJ1-5,NA,CASSLDRNYQPQHF,TGTGCCAGCAGCCTCGACAGGAACTATCAGCCCCAGCATTTT
few,TRBV19,14,TRBJ1-1,NA,CASSIRQGNTEAFF,TGTGCCAGTAGTATACGCCAGGGAAACACTGAAGCTTTCTTT
NA,TRBV7-2,16,TRBJ1-2,NA,CASSLATTPRPDGYTF,TGTGCCAGCAGCTTAGCCACTACTCCTAGGCCAGATGGCTACACCTTC
NA,TRBV10-3,14,TRBJ1-3,NA,CAINSRTGVDTIYF,TGTGCCATCAATTCGCGCACCGGGGTAGACACCATATATTTT
NA,TRBV7-6,12,TRBJ2-5,NA,CASSVNEETQYF,TGTGCCAGCAGCGTTAACGAGGAGACCCAGTACTTC
NA,TRBV6-9,21,TRBJ1-1,TRBD1,CASSYPSGQGTGAGVNTEAFF,TGTGCCAGCAGTTATCCTTCGGGACAGGGGACTGGGGCGGGCGTGAACACTGAAGCTTTCTTT